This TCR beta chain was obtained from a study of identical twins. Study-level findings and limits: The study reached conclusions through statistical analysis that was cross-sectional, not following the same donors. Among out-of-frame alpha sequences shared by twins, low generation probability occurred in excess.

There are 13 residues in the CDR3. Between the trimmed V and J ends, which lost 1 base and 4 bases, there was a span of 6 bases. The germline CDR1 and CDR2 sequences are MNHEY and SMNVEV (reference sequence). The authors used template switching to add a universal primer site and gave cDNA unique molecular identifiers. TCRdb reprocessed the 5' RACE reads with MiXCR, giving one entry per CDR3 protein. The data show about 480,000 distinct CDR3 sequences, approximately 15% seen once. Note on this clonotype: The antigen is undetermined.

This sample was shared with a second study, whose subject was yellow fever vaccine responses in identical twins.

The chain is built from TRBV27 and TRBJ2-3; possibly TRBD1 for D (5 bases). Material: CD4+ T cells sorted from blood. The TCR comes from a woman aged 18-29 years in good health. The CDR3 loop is CASSLWGPDTQYF. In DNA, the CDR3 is TGTGCCAGCAGTTTATGGGGCCCAGATACGCAGTATTTT.